These 3 T cell receptor beta chains were all obtained from the same sample, sequenced in a study of control samples from healthy donors and cancer patients. Clones were read by immunoSEQ multiplex PCR, and TCRdb kept only the in-frame ones, dropping some. The profile shows 50,000 to 55,000 clones, about nine tenths of them singletons. The sequencing sample was made of PBMCs. The receptors here all came from a man in his forties or fifties with colorectal cancer.

This chain joins TRBV11-2 and TRBJ2-3, with D unclear. Trimming pared 7 bases from V and 2 bases from J, leaving 4 bases between. This CDR3 is built from 11 residues. CDR1 is SGHAT and CDR2 is FQNNGV in the germline V gene. Here the CDR3 reads CASTLTDTQYF. CDR3 DNA: TGTGCCAGCACCCTCACAGATACGCAGTATTTT.

The rearrangement links TRBV7-2 to TRBJ2-6; maybe TRBD2 (6 bases). The germline V and J ends were trimmed by 7 bases and 0 bases, with 13 bases remaining between them. The CDR3 length is 16 residues. CDR1 and CDR2 from the germline V gene are SGHTA and FQGNSA. Here the CDR3 reads CASTFNGGSGANVLTF. CDR3 DNA sequence: TGTGCCAGCACCTTTAACGGGGGCTCTGGGGCCAACGTCCTGACTTTC.

The table lists this clone with a count of one. The V and J genes are TRBV27 and TRBJ1-1; no clear D gene. CDR3 size: 12 residues. Germline V gene data show CDR1 as MNHEY and CDR2 as SMNVEV (reference sequence). The V end was cut by 3 bases, the J end by 6 bases, with 8 bases between. CDR3 amino acids: CASSFLGAEAFF. The CDR3, as DNA: TGTGCCAGCAGTTTCCTTGGCGCTGAAGCTTTCTTT.